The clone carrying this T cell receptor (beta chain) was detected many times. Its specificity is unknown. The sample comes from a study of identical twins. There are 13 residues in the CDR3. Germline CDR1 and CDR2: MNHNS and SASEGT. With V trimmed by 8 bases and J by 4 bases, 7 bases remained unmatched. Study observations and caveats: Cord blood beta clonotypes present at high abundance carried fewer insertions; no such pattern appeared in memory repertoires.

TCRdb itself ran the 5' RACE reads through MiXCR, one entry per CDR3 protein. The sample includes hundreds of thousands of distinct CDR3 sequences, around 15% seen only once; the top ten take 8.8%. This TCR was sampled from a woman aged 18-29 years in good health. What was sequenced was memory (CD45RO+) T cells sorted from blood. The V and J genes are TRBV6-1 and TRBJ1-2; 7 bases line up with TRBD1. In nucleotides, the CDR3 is TGTGCCAGCGGCTCCGGGACAGTCTATGGCTACACCTTC. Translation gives CASGSGTVYGYTF.